This T cell receptor beta chain was observed in a study of response to subunit inactivated influenza vaccine. The CDR3 covers 15 residues. CDR1 is SGDLS, CDR2 YYNGEE, per germline. TCRdb independently ran MiXCR on the RT-PCR reads; one entry per CDR3 protein. The sample shows about 570,000 distinct CDR3 sequences, 10% to 12% of them seen only once. Another study also made use of these data, one on T cells expressing NK-cell markers. This second study notes: In generating TCR beta cDNA, 5'RACE template switching with UMIs was used. From sorted CD3+CD56+NKG2C+, CD3+CD56+NKG2C- and CD3+CD56-NKG2C+ T cells came the TCR beta repertoires. In the group of eight sequenced donors, seven were HCMV-seropositive and one was seronegative. A handful of donors carried dominant NKG2C+ clonotypes that made up about 1.0-7.0% of their CD8+ T cells. It was still unclear whether expanded NKG2C+ T cell clones were HCMV specific.

Sequenced material: PBMCs from blood, taken on the day of vaccination. The chain recombines TRBV9 with TRBJ2-1; TRBD2 agrees at 8 bases. This sequence originates from a man aged 50-60 years who received an inactivated influenza vaccine. The CDR3 bases are TGTGCTCGGGGGTGTCTAGCGGGTTCCTACAATGAGCAGTTCTTC. This codes for CARGCLAGSYNEQFF.